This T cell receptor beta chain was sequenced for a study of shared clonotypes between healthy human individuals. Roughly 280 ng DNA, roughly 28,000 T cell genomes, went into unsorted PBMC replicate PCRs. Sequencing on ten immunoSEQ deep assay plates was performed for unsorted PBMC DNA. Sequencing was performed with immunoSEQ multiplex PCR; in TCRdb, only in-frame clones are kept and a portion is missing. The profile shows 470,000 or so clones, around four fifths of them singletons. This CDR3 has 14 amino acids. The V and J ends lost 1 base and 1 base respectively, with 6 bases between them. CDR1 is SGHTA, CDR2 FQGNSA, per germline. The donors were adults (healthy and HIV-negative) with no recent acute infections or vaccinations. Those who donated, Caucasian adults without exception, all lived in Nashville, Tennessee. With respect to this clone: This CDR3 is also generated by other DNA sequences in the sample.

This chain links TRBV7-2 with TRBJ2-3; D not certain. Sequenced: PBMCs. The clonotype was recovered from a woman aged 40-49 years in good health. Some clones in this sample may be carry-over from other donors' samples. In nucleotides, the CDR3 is TGTGCCAGCAGCTTAGATCCTGGCACAGATACGCAGTATTTT. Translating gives CASSLDPGTDTQYF.